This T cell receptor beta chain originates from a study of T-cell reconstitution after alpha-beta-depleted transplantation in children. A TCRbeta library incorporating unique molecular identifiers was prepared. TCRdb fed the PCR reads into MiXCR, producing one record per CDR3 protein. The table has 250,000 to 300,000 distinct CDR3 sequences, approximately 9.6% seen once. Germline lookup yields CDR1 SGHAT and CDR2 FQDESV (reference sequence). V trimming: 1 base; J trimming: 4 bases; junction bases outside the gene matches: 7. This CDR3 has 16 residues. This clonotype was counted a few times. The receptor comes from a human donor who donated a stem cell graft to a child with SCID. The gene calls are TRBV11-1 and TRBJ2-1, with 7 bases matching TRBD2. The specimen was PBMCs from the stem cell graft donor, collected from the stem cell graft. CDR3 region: CASSLVGGNAYNEQFF. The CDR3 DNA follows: TGTGCCAGCAGCTTAGTCGGGGGGAACGCTTACAATGAGCAGTTCTTC.